This TCR beta chain was documented in a study of Graves' ophthalmopathy and Graves' hyperthyroidism. Study-wide results and limits: In blood, most expanded thyroid clonotypes above 0.001 frequency were also detected. In separating ophthalmopathy from stable hyperthyroidism, a 13-signature model achieved about 90% sensitivity and over 80% specificity.

Regarding this clonotype: Its specificity is unknown. Relative to the germline gene, one junction end is altered; a read error may explain this.

The TCR beta CDR3 regions underwent amplification from RNA transcripts. HTBI primers served in a first-round RT-PCR, which a second-round multiplex PCR followed. TCRdb analysed the multiplex PCR reads with MiXCR anew, one entry per CDR3 protein. The sample holds over a million distinct CDR3 sequences; about 38% are singletons and the top ten take 11%. Uncontrolled infections, pregnancy, lactation or other autoimmune diseases led to patient exclusion. Clinical symptoms, serum thyroxine, TRAb, thyroid ultrasound and orbital computed tomography formed the basis of diagnosis. The CDR3 is made up of 13 amino acids. Germline V gene sequence: CDR1 SGHAT, CDR2 FQDESV (reference sequence).

The source is an adult man with Graves' hyperthyroidism. The V gene is TRBV11-1, the J gene TRBJ1-1; no clear D. Sequences were obtained from peripheral blood or thyroid tissue (not recorded which). In DNA, the CDR3 is TGTGCCAGCAGTCCTTATAGGGAGACTGAAACTTTCTTT. Amino acids: CASSPYRETETFF.